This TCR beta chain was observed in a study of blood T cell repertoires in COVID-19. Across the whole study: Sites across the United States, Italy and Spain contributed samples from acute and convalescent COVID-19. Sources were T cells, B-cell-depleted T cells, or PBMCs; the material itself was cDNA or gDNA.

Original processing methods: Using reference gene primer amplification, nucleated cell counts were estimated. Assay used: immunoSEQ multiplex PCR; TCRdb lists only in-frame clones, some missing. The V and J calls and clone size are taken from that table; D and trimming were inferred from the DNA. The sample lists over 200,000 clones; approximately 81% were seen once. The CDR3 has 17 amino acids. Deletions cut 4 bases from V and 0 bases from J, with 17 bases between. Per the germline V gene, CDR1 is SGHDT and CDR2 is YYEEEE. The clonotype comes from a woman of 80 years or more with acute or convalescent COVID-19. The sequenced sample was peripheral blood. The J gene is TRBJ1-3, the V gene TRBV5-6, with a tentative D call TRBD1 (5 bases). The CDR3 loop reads CASSLQSDSFSGNTIYF. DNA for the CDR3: TGTGCCAGCAGCCTCCAATCCGACAGCTTCTCTGGAAACACCATATATTTT.